The T cell receptor (beta chain) under discussion was sequenced for a study of blood T cells in healthy people across ages. Germline CDR1 reads SQVTM; CDR2 reads ANQGSEA. Trimming shortened V by 4 bases and J by 7 bases, and 13 bases separated the two germline ends. The CDR3 has 12 amino acids. The authors ran a second PCR of about 6 to 12 cycles using a sample-barcoded 5' primer and a J-beta primer mix. TCRdb re-called the 5' RACE reads with MiXCR, one entry per CDR3 protein. The data contain about 800,000 distinct CDR3 sequences, roughly 60% of them singletons. This clonotype has only a few counts. This chain links TRBV29-1 with TRBJ1-2; D might be TRBD1 (5 bases). This receptor was identified in a man aged 25-45 years in good health. The sample comprised blood. CDR3 loop: CSVGLPGAGYTF. CDR3 DNA sequence: TGCAGCGTTGGGTTGCCCGGGGCTGGCTACACCTTC.